This T cell receptor beta chain was documented in a study of human T cells and chemical hapten exposure. Overall study: Patients got weekly scalp diphenylcyclopropenone doses over the approximately 25-week study. Per-sample TCR yield variation was attributed mainly to small pooled library volume differences.

Findings and limits, study-wide: There was no change with DPC sensitization in TCRs above 1 in 1000 frequency.

The sample's time point: pre-sensitization, week 0. The treatment denotes: therapeutic diphenylcyclopropenone sensitization with weekly scalp DPC. This clonotype came up a few times. Its antigen is unknown. Per germline, CDR1 SGHVS and CDR2 FNYEAQ. The CDR3 contains 18 residues. V lost 1 base, J lost 10 bases, and 12 bases stayed unmatched. TCRdb analysed the RACE reads with MiXCR anew, one entry per CDR3 protein. The sample includes around 56,000 distinct CDR3 sequences, roughly a tenth of them seen just once. The input for sequencing was whole blood, taken in connection with sensitization to the hapten diphenylcyclopropenone (DPC). The chain uses TRBV7-6 and TRBJ2-1; 14 bases line up with TRBD2. This TCR was sampled from a middle-aged man with alopecia areata. Some clones in this sample may be carry-over from other donors' samples. The CDR3 loop reads CASSLGPGTSGRKGEQFF. CDR3 nucleotides: TGTGCCAGCAGCTTAGGTCCCGGGACTAGCGGGAGAAAAGGGGAGCAGTTCTTC.